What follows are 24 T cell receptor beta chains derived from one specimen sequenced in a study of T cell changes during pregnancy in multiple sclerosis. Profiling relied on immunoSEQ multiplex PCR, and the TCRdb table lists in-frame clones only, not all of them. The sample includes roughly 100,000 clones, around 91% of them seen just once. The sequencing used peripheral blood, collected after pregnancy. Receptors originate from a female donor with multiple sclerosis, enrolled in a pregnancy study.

For the CDR3, the DNA is TGTGCCAGCAGCCCGGACAACTCCTACGAGCAGTACTTC. Amino acids: CASSPDNSYEQYF. The chain couples TRBV6-5 to TRBJ2-7; possibly TRBD1 for D (5 bases). With 6 bases removed from V and 0 bases from J, the gap between germline ends came to 9 bases. The germline V gene has CDR1 MNHEY and CDR2 SVGAGI. The CDR3 is 13 amino acids.

The CDR3 is CASRKLATNEKLFF. The CDR3 region has the DNA TGCGCCAGCAGGAAACTGGCAACTAATGAAAAACTGTTTTTT. V and J are TRBV4-1 and TRBJ1-4; D ambiguous. CDR1 is MGHRA and CDR2 is YSYEKL in the germline V gene. V was trimmed by 6 bases and J by 0 bases, leaving 8 bases between them. The CDR3 spans 14 residues.

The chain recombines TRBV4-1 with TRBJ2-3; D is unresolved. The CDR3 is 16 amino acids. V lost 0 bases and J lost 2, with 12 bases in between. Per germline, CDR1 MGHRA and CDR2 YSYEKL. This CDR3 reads CASSQESVSITDTQYF. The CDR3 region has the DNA TGCGCCAGCAGCCAAGAAAGTGTCAGTATCACAGATACGCAGTATTTT.

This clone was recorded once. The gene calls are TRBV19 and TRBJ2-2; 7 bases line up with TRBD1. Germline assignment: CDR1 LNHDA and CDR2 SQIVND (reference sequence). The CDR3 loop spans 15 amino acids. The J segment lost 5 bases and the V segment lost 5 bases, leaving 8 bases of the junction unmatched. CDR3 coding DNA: TGTGCCAGTAGTCAGACAGGGAAGTCAACCGGGGAGCTGTTTTTT. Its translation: CASSQTGKSTGELFF. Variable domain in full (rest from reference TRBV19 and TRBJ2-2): DGGITQSPKYLFRKEGQNVTLSCEQNLNHDAMYWYRQDPGQGLRLIYYSQIVNDFQKGDIAEGYSVSREKKESFPLTVTSAQKNPTAFYLCASSQTGKSTGELFFGEGSRLTVL.

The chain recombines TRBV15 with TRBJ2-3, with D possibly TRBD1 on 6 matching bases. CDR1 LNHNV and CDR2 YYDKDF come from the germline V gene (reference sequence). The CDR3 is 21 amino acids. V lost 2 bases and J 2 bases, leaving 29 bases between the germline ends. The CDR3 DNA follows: TGTGCCACCAGCAGACAACAGGGCCCCAACAGTTATGGTTGGAACACAGATACGCAGTATTTT. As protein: CATSRQQGPNSYGWNTDTQYF. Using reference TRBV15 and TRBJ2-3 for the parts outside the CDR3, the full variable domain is DAMVIQNPRYQVTQFGKPVTLSCSQTLNHNVMYWYQQKSSQAPKLLFHYYDKDFNNEADTPDNFQSRRPNTSFCFLDIRSPGLGDTAMYLCATSRQQGPNSYGWNTDTQYFGPGTRLTVL.

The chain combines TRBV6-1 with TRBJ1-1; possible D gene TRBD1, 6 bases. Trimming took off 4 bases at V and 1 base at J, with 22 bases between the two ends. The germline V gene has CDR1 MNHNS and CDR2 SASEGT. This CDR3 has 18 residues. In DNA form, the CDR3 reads TGTGCCAGCAGTGCTTCAAAATTCCCGGGACATAGGAACACTGAAGCTTTCTTT. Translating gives CASSASKFPGHRNTEAFF.

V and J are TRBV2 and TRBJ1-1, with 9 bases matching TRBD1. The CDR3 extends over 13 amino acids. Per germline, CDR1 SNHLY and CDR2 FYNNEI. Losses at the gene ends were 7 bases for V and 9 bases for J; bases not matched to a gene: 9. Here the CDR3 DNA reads TGTGCCAGCATTACAGGGGGCATGGGGAAAGCTTTCTTT. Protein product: CASITGGMGKAFF.

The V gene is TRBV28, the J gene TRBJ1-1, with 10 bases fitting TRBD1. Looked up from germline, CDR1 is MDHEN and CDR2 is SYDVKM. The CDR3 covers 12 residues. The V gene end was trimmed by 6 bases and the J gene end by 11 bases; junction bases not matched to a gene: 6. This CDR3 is CASRGGDRGAFF. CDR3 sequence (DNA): TGTGCCAGCAGGGGGGGGGACAGGGGCGCTTTCTTT.

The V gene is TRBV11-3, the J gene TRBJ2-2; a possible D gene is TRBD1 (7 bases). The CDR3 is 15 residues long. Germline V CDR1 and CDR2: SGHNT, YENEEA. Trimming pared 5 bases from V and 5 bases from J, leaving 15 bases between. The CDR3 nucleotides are TGTGCCAGCAGCACCCAGGGGGGATTGACCGGGGAGCTGTTTTTT. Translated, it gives CASSTQGGLTGELFF.

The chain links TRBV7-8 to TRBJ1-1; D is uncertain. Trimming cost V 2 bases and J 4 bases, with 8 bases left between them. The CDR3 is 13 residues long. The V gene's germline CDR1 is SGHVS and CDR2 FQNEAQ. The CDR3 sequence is CASSLSGVTEAFF. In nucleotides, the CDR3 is TGTGCCAGCAGCTTATCCGGGGTCACTGAAGCTTTCTTT.

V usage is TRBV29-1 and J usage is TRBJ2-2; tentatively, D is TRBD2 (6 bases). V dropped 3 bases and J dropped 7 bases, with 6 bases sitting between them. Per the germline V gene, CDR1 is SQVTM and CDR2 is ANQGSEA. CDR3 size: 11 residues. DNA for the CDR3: TGCAGCGTTGATAGCGGCGGGGAGCTGTTTTTT. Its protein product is CSVDSGGELFF.

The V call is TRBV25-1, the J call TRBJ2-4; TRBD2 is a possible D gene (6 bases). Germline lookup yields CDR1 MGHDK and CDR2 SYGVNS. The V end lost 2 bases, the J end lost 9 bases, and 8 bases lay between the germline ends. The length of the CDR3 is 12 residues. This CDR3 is CASSEGEAIQYF. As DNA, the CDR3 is TGTGCCAGCAGTGAAGGGGAGGCCATTCAGTACTTC.

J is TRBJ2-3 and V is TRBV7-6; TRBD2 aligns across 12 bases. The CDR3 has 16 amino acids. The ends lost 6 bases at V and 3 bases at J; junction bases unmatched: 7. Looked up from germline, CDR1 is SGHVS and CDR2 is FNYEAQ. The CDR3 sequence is CASSPTSGGSTDTQYF. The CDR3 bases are TGTGCCAGCAGTCCGACTAGCGGGGGATCTACAGATACGCAGTATTTT.

In DNA form, the CDR3 reads TGTGCCAGCAGCGATCGGGAGCTCAATGAGCAGTTCTTC. This gives the protein CASSDRELNEQFF. The chain uses TRBV9 and TRBJ2-1, with a tentative D call TRBD2 (6 bases). Trimming took 3 bases from V and 6 from J, leaving 10 bases between them. The V gene's germline CDR1 is SGDLS and CDR2 YYNGEE. CDR3 length: 13 amino acids.

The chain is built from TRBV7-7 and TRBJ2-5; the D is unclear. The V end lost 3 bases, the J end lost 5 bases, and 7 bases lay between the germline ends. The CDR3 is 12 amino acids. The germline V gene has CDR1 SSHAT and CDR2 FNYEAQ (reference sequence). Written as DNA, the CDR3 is TGTGCCAGCAGCTTCGCCGGGGAGACCCAGTACTTC. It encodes CASSFAGETQYF.

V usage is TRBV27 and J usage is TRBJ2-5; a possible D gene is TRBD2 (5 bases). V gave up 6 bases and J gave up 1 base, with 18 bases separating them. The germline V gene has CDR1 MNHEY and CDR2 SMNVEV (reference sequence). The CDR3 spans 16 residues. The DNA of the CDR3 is TGTGCCAGCAGCCCCTGGGTTGCGGCGGGCCAAGAGACCCAGTACTTC. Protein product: CASSPWVAAGQETQYF.

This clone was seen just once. CDR3 region: CASSFPGGLAEPSSYNEQFF. The CDR3 DNA reads as TGTGCCAGCAGCTTCCCCGGGGGGCTAGCGGAACCCTCTTCCTACAATGAGCAGTTCTTC. The rearrangement joins TRBV7-8 to TRBJ2-1, with D possibly TRBD2 on 7 matching bases. The CDR3 runs to 20 residues. Germline loops: CDR1 SGHVS, CDR2 FQNEAQ. The ends were cut back, 3 bases at V and 1 base at J, with 25 bases in the middle. Using reference TRBV7-8 and TRBJ2-1 for the parts outside the CDR3, the full variable domain is GAGVSQSPRYKVAKRGQDVALRCDPISGHVSLFWYQQALGQGPEFLTYFQNEAQLDKSGLPSDRFFAERPEGSVSTLKIQRTQQEDSAVYLCASSFPGGLAEPSSYNEQFFGPGTRLTVL.

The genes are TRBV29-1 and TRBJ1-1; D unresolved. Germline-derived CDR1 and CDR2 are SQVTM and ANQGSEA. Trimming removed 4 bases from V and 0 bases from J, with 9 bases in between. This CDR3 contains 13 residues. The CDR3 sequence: CSVGGGMNTEAFF. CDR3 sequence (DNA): TGCAGCGTTGGGGGAGGGATGAACACTGAAGCTTTCTTT.

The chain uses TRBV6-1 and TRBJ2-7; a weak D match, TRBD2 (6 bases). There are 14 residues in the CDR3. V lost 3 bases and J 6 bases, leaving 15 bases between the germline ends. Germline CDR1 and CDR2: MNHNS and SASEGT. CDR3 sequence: CASSEWAGLPEQYF. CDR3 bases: TGTGCCAGCAGTGAGTGGGCGGGACTGCCCGAGCAGTACTTC.

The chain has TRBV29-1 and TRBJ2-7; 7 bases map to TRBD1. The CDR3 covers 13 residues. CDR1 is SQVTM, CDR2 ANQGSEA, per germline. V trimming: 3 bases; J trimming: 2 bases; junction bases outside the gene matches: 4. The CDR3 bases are TGCAGCGTTGAGTGGGACAGCACCTACGAGCAGTACTTC. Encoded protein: CSVEWDSTYEQYF.

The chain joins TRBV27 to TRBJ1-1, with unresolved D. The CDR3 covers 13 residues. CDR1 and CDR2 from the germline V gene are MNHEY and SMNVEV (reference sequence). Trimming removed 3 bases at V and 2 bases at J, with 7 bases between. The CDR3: CASSFTGNTEAFF. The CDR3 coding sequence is TGTGCCAGCAGTTTTACTGGTAACACTGAAGCTTTCTTT.

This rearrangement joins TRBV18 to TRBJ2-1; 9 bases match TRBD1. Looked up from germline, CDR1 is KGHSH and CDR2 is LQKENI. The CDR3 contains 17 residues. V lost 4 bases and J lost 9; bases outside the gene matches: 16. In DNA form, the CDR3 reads TGTGCCAGCTCACTTACCGCCCGAGGACAGGGGAATAGTGAGCAGTTCTTC. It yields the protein CASSLTARGQGNSEQFF. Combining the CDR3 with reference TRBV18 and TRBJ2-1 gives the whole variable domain NAGVMQNPRHLVRRRGQEARLRCSPMKGHSHVYWYRQLPEEGLKFMVYLQKENIIDESGMPKERFSAEFPKEGPSILRIQQVVRGDSAAYFCASSLTARGQGNSEQFFGPGTRLTVL.

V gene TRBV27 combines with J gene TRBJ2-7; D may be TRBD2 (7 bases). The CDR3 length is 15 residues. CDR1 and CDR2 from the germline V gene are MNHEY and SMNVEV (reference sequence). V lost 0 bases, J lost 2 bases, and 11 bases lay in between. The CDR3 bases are TGTGCCAGCAGTTTATCGGGAGGGGGAACCTACGAGCAGTACTTC. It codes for CASSLSGGGTYEQYF.

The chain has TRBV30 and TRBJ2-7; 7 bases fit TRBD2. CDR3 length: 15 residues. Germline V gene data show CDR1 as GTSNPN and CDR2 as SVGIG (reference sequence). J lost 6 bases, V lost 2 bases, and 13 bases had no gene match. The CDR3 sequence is CAWSKHGLGLGEQYF. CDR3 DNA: TGTGCCTGGAGTAAACACGGACTAGGACTAGGCGAGCAGTACTTC.